The present T cell receptor beta chain was sequenced within a study of blood T cell repertoires in COVID-19. The V end lost 6 bases, the J end lost 9 bases, and 15 bases lay between the germline ends. The CDR3 is made up of 14 amino acids. The germline CDR1 and CDR2 sequences are LGHDT and YNNKEL (reference sequence). Only in-frame clones appear in the TCRdb table, and some are missing; sequencing was by immunoSEQ multiplex PCR. This sample has 150,000 to 180,000 clones, with approximately 83% found just once. The receptor was isolated from an older woman with COVID-19, enrolled during active disease. Sequencing input: peripheral blood. V and J are TRBV3-1 (or the pseudogene TRBV3-2) and TRBJ1-6; D may be TRBD1 (6 bases). CDR3: CASSPADRPSPLHF. In DNA, the CDR3 is TGTGCCAGCAGTCCCGCCGACAGGCCTTCACCCCTCCACTTT.